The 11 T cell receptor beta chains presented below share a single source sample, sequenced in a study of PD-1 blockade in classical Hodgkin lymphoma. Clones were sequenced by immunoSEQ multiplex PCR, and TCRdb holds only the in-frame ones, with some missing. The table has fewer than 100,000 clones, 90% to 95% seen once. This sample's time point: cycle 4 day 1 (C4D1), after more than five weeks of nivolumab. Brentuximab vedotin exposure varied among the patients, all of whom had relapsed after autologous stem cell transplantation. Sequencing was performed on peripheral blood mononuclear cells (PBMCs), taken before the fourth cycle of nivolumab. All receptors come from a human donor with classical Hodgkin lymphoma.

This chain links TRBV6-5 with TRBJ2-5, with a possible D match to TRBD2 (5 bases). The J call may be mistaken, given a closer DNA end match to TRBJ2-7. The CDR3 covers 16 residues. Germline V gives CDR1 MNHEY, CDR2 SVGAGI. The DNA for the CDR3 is TGTGCCAGCAGTTACCCCCCCGACGCCGGGACCTACGAGCAGTACTTC. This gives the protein CASSYPPDAGTYEQYF.

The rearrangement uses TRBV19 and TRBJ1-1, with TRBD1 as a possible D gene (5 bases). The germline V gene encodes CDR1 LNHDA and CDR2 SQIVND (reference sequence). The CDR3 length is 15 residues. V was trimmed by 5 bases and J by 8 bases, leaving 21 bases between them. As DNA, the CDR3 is TGTGCCAGTAGTGTGCACCGGGGGGGACTTTCGGAAGCTTTCTTT. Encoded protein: CASSVHRGGLSEAFF.

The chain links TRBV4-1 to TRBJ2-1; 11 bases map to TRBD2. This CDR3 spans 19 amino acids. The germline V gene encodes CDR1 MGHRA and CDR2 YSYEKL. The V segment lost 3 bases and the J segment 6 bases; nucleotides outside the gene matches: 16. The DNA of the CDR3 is TGCGCCAGCAGCCACCGTAGCGGGAGGGCCGAAACGGAACTCAATGAGCAGTTCTTC. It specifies CASSHRSGRAETELNEQFF.

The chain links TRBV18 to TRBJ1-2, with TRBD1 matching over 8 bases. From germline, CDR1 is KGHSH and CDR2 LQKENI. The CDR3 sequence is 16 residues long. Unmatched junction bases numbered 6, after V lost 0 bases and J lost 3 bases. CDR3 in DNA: TGTGCCAGCTCACCACCGTCGGACAGGGAGTACTATGGCTACACCTTC. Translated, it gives CASSPPSDREYYGYTF.

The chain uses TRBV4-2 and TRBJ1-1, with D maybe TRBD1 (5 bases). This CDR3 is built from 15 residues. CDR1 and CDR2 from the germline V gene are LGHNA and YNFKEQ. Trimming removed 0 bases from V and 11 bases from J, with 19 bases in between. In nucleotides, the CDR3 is TGTGCCAGCAGCCAAGATGCTTTGCCGGGGGGTAACGCTTTCTTT. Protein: CASSQDALPGGNAFF.

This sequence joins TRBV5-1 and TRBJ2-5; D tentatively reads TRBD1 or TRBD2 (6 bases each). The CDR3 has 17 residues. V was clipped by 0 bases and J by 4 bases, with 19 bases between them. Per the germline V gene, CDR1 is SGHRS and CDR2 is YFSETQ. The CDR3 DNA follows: TGCGCCAGCAGCTTGGCGGGAAGGGGGGCAAGTTTAGAGACCCAGTACTTC. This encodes CASSLAGRGASLETQYF.

This chain's CDR3 is CASSPAGTGLGYTF. CDR3 in DNA: TGTGCCAGCAGCCCGGCCGGGACAGGGTTAGGCTACACCTTC. The J gene is TRBJ1-2, the V gene TRBV28, with 9 bases lining up with TRBD1. Looked up from germline, CDR1 is MDHEN and CDR2 is SYDVKM. V was clipped by 6 bases and J by 8 bases; unmatched bases: 10. There are 14 residues in the CDR3.

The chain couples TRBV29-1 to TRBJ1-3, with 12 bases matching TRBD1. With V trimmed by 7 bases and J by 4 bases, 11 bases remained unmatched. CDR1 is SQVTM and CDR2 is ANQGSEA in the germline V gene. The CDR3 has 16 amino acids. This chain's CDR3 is CSAGQGAPQFGNTIYF. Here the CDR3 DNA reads TGCAGCGCGGGACAGGGGGCACCTCAGTTCGGAAACACCATATATTTT.

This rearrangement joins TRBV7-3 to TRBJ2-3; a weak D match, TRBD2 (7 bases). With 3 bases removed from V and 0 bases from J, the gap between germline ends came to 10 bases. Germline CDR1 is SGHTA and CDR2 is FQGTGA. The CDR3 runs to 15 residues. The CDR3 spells CASSLGGPSTDTQYF. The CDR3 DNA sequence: TGTGCCAGCAGCTTGGGGGGGCCTAGCACAGATACGCAGTATTTT.

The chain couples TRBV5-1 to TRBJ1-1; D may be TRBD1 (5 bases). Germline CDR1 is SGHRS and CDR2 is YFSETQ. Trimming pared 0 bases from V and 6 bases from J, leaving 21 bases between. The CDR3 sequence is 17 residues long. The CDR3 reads CASSLVDNPDGVPEAFF. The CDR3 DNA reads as TGCGCCAGCAGCTTGGTGGACAACCCTGACGGGGTTCCTGAAGCTTTCTTT.

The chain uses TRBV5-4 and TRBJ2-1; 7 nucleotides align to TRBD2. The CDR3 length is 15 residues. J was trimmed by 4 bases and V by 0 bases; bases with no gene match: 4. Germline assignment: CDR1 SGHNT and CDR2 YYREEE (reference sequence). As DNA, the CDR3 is TGTGCCAGCAGCTTGGGGCGGGAGCGGTACAATGAGCAGTTCTTC. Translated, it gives CASSLGRERYNEQFF.